The 10 T cell receptor beta chains presented below share a single source sample, sequenced in a study of identifying expanded T cells in peripheral blood. TCRdb keeps only in-frame clones here, not all; method: immunoSEQ multiplex PCR. The table records 70,000 to 100,000 clones, about 90% of them present only once. Sequencing was performed on blood. The receptors come from a person aged 18-70 years in good health.

This clone was counted a single time. The chain uses TRBV29-1 and TRBJ2-1, with 9 bases aligning to TRBD2. Per germline, CDR1 SQVTM and CDR2 ANQGSEA. V dropped 4 bases and J dropped 0; count of bases not matched to a gene: 7. This CDR3 is 16 amino acids long. Here the CDR3 DNA reads TGCAGCGTTGTTGACCTTAGCGGGAGCTCCTACAATGAGCAGTTCTTC. This gives the protein CSVVDLSGSSYNEQFF.

The V gene is TRBV4-1, the J gene TRBJ1-2; D unclear. Germline CDR1 MGHRA, CDR2 YSYEKL. The CDR3 contains 14 residues. Trimming cost V 0 bases and J 3 bases, with 8 bases left between them. CDR3 region: CASSQDRGYYGYTF. CDR3 sequence (DNA): TGCGCCAGCAGCCAAGATCGAGGGTACTATGGCTACACCTTC.

The CDR3 loop reads CASSLGGLWDRTNLPEAFF. The CDR3 DNA sequence: TGTGCCAGCAGCTTAGGCGGATTATGGGACAGGACAAACTTGCCCGAAGCTTTCTTT. V is TRBV7-9 and J is TRBJ1-1; 8 positions agree with TRBD1. Germline values: CDR1 SEHNR, CDR2 FQNEAQ (reference sequence). The CDR3 runs to 19 residues. V was pared by 1 base and J by 8 bases, with 21 bases of the junction left unmatched.

The gene calls are TRBV28 and TRBJ2-5, with a tentative D call TRBD1 (6 bases). The CDR3 length is 15 residues. Per germline, CDR1 MDHEN and CDR2 SYDVKM. Trimming shortened V by 4 bases and J by 3 bases, and 15 bases separated the two germline ends. CDR3 sequence reads: CASSSPGQIEETQYF. The CDR3 bases are TGTGCCAGCAGTTCCCCAGGACAGATCGAAGAGACCCAGTACTTC. Full variable domain (outside the CDR3, taken from reference TRBV28 and TRBJ2-5): DVKVTQSSRYLVKRTGEKVFLECVQDMDHENMFWYRQDPGLGLRLIYFSYDVKMKEKGDIPEGYSVSREKKERFSLILESASTNQTSMYLCASSSPGQIEETQYFGPGTRLLVL.

This chain links TRBV27 with TRBJ2-1; 8 bases agree with TRBD1. Germline V CDR1 and CDR2: MNHEY, SMNVEV (reference sequence). Trimming cost V 1 base and J 9 bases; bases outside gene matches: 8. The CDR3 is 15 residues long. The CDR3 here is CASSLYSQGAGEQFF. The CDR3 DNA sequence: TGTGCCAGCAGTTTATACTCGCAGGGGGCTGGTGAGCAGTTCTTC.

This chain joins TRBV30 and TRBJ1-5; 7 bases align to TRBD1. In germline, CDR1 is GTSNPN, CDR2 SVGIG (reference sequence). This CDR3 region has 15 residues. After removal of 4 bases from V and 3 bases from J, the junction contained 9 bases not matched to a gene. The CDR3 reads CAWKVPGQANQPQHF. The CDR3 DNA reads TGTGCCTGGAAGGTCCCCGGACAGGCCAATCAGCCCCAGCATTTT.

This chain connects TRBV7-9 to TRBJ2-7; 12 positions match TRBD2. Germline V CDR1 and CDR2: SEHNR, FQNEAQ (reference sequence). CDR3 length equals 15 residues. V shed 1 base, J shed 2 bases, and the junction held 0 bases outside the gene matches. The CDR3 loop is CASSLGLAGAYEQYF. The CDR3 region has the DNA TGTGCCAGCAGCTTAGGACTAGCGGGAGCCTACGAGCAGTACTTC. Together with reference TRBV7-9 and TRBJ2-7, the CDR3 gives the full variable domain: DTGVSQNPRHKITKRGQNVTFRCDPISEHNRLYWYRQTLGQGPEFLTYFQNEAQLEKSRLLSDRFSAERPKGSFSTLEIQRTEQGDSAMYLCASSLGLAGAYEQYFGPGTRLTVT.

The CDR3 loop reads CATPNHGTDLTDTQYF. Written as DNA, the CDR3 is TGTGCCACCCCCAACCACGGGACAGATCTCACAGATACGCAGTATTTT. This sequence joins TRBV10-3 and TRBJ2-3; 7 nucleotides agree with TRBD1. This CDR3 comprises 16 residues. V lost 10 bases and J lost 2; bases outside the gene matches: 15. The germline CDR1 and CDR2 sequences are ENHRY and SYGVKD.

The rearrangement links TRBV5-1 to TRBJ2-1; 7 bases match TRBD2. Germline CDR1 is SGHRS and CDR2 is YFSETQ. Trimming at V came to 5 bases and at J to 10 bases, leaving 9 bases not matched to a gene. The CDR3 has 13 amino acids. CDR3 sequence reads: CASSRTSGEEQFF. The CDR3 coding sequence is TGCGCCAGCAGTAGGACTAGTGGAGAAGAGCAGTTCTTC.

The genes are TRBV5-6 and TRBJ1-2; D may be TRBD1 (6 bases). The CDR3 runs to 14 residues. Trimming removed 0 bases from V and 4 bases from J, with 10 bases in between. Germline V gene sequence: CDR1 SGHDT, CDR2 YYEEEE. CDR3 bases: TGTGCCAGCAGCTTGGGACAGGCGGCCTATGGCTACACCTTC. Amino acids: CASSLGQAAYGYTF.